This T cell receptor beta chain is from a study of siplizumab effects on memory and regulatory T cells. Study-wide results and caveats: Naive T cells seemed more diverse than memory cells; they also seemed major alloresponse contributors.

Notes on this clone: Its antigen is undetermined.

Germline V gene sequence: CDR1 LNHDA, CDR2 SQIVND (reference sequence). The CDR3 is made up of 16 amino acids. Deletions cut 6 bases from V and 2 bases from J, with 17 bases between. TCRdb keeps only in-frame clones here, not all; method: immunoSEQ multiplex PCR. Of about 80,000 clones listed, about 95% were seen once; the top ten hold around a sixth. The V call is TRBV19, the J call TRBJ2-1; D perhaps matches TRBD2 (5 bases). The receptor comes from a human donor in good health. Sequences were obtained from CD8+ T cells sorted from blood. The CDR3 reads CASSPGITAPYNEQFF. The CDR3 DNA sequence: TGTGCCAGTAGCCCGGGAATTACTGCTCCCTACAATGAGCAGTTCTTC.